This TCR beta chain was identified in a study of T cells after yellow fever vaccination. Whole-study findings and limits: FACS-sorted repertoires could contain abundant clonotypes contaminating from the bulk population.

With regard to this clonotype: Its antigen is not known.

V shed 10 bases and J 5 bases; nucleotides not matched to a gene: 6. Germline CDR1 is LNHDA and CDR2 is SQIVND (reference sequence). There are 13 residues in the CDR3. TCRdb independently ran MiXCR on the 5' RACE reads; one entry per CDR3 protein. The table lists 100,000 to 150,000 distinct CDR3 sequences, approximately 9% of them singletons. Here the sequenced sample was CD8+ T cells sorted from PBMCs, taken on the day of the yellow fever booster vaccination. This chain uses TRBV19 with TRBJ1-5; 9 bases are a match to TRBD1. The TCR originated in a man in his late teens or twenties who received the YFV17D yellow fever vaccine. CDR3 in DNA: TGTGCCACGTGGGACAGGGTTGATCAGCCCCAGCATTTT. Translating gives CATWDRVDQPQHF.